The 2 T cell receptor beta chains in this list originate from one sample, sequenced in a study of blood T cell repertoires in COVID-19. Using immunoSEQ multiplex PCR, the repertoire was profiled, and TCRdb retains in-frame clones only, with some absent. The sample includes about 350,000 clones, around 90% of them seen just once. Source material: peripheral blood. These TCRs come from a woman aged 55 to 70 with COVID-19, enrolled during active disease.

This chain links TRBV30 with TRBJ1-1, with D unresolved. The CDR3 has 10 residues. The V end lost 5 bases, the J end lost 8 bases, and 9 bases lay between the germline ends. The germline V gene has CDR1 GTSNPN and CDR2 SVGIG (reference sequence). The CDR3 sequence is CAWGEEEAFF. CDR3 coding DNA: TGTGCCTGGGGGGAGGAGGAAGCTTTCTTT.

The chain links TRBV28 to TRBJ1-6; possibly TRBD1 for D (5 bases). The germline V gene has CDR1 MDHEN and CDR2 SYDVKM. Trimming left V 5 bases short and J 6 bases short, with 11 bases between. The CDR3 consists of 14 residues. Here the CDR3 reads CASSKQVLNSPLHF. The CDR3 nucleotides are TGTGCCAGCAGTAAACAGGTTCTTAATTCACCCCTCCACTTT.